Below, 27 T cell receptor beta chains from the same sample are listed, as sequenced in a study of blood T cell repertoires in COVID-19 (dated by TCRdb to 2018 to 2020). The library was prepared using the immunoSEQ multiplex PCR assay. TCRdb's version of the immuneACCESS table is confined to in-frame rearrangements and falls short of the full clone set. An unresolved V gene accounts for under half of the shortfall where checked; the remainder is of unknown origin. The sample table shows about 170,000 clones, and 86% are seen once. The ten largest account for roughly 7.3% of the sample. Sequenced input: peripheral blood. These TCRs come from a woman older than 75 in a cohort sampled during active or convalescent COVID-19.

In its sample, this clone was seen once. The rearrangement joins TRBV6-6 to TRBJ1-3, with 9 bases identical to TRBD1. V was clipped by 5 bases and J by 3 bases; unmatched bases: 11. This CDR3 spans 17 amino acids. Per germline, CDR1 MNHNY and CDR2 SVGAGI (reference sequence). CDR3 DNA: TGTGCCAGCAGTCACCGGGACAGGGACTTTGGTGGAAACACCATATATTTT. Encoded protein: CASSHRDRDFGGNTIYF.

The chain is built from TRBV24-1 and TRBJ2-3; 9 bases are a match to TRBD2. V gave up 4 bases and J gave up 8 bases; unmatched junction bases: 9. The CDR3 is 15 residues long. CDR1 and CDR2 from the germline V gene are KGHDR and SFDVKD. The chain's CDR3 is CATSDQGTSFGTQYF. As DNA, the CDR3 is TGTGCCACCAGTGACCAAGGGACTAGCTTTGGTACGCAGTATTTT.

This chain uses TRBV3-1 (or the pseudogene TRBV3-2) with TRBJ2-2, with 8 positions matching TRBD1. This CDR3 has 16 amino acids. Germline lookup yields CDR1 LGHDT and CDR2 YNNKEL (reference sequence). The J segment lost 2 bases and the V segment lost 5 bases, leaving 7 bases of the junction unmatched. DNA for the CDR3: TGTGCCAGCAGCGCGGGACAGGTGTTTAACACCGGGGAGCTGTTTTTT. It translates to CASSAGQVFNTGELFF.

The chain links TRBV27 to TRBJ2-3; D gene uncertain. V was trimmed by 5 bases and J by 0 bases, leaving 15 bases between them. Germline V CDR1 and CDR2: MNHEY, SMNVEV (reference sequence). The CDR3 is 16 residues long. CDR3 DNA sequence: TGTGCCAGCAGTAAGTACGAGTCCCCGAGCACAGATACGCAGTATTTT. Protein sequence: CASSKYESPSTDTQYF.

This sequence joins TRBV20-1 and TRBJ1-1; 9 bases map to TRBD1. V shed 3 bases, J shed 6 bases, and the junction held 11 bases outside the gene matches. CDR1 is DFQATT and CDR2 is SNEGSKA in the germline V gene (reference sequence). The CDR3 spans 15 residues. The CDR3 protein is CSASPIQGAAAEAFF. CDR3 bases: TGCAGTGCTAGTCCGATACAGGGGGCGGCCGCTGAAGCTTTCTTT.

The chain employs TRBV10-3 and TRBJ1-1; D perhaps matches TRBD1 (6 bases). The CDR3 is 12 residues long. The V gene lost 8 bases and the J gene lost 7 bases, with 14 bases spanning the gap. Germline CDR1 reads ENHRY; CDR2 reads SYGVKD. CDR3 coding DNA: TGTGCCATCCGGGACATGAGAAGTGAAGCTTTCTTT. Its translation: CAIRDMRSEAFF.

The V gene is TRBV3-1 (or the pseudogene TRBV3-2), the J gene TRBJ2-1; weak D call: TRBD1 (6 bases). The CDR3 is made up of 17 amino acids. Germline CDR1 LGHDT, CDR2 YNNKEL (reference sequence). Between the trimmed V and J ends, which lost 3 bases and 2 bases, there was a span of 17 bases. CDR3 sequence (DNA): TGTGCCAGCAGCCAGGGTCGTTTAGGGGGTACCTACAATGAGCAGTTCTTC. This encodes CASSQGRLGGTYNEQFF.

The chain has TRBV19 and TRBJ2-3, with 9 nucleotides matching TRBD1. The CDR3 length is 19 residues. V lost 5 bases, J lost 2 bases, and 17 bases stayed unmatched. Germline values: CDR1 LNHDA, CDR2 SQIVND (reference sequence). CDR3 DNA: TGTGCCAGTAGTCCCAACCCGGGACAGGGTGCCGGGTCCACAGATACGCAGTATTTT. Residues: CASSPNPGQGAGSTDTQYF.

The rearrangement joins TRBV6-5 to TRBJ2-7; the D is unclear. CDR1 MNHEY and CDR2 SVGAGI come from the germline V gene. The CDR3 extends over 11 amino acids. The ends were cut back, 7 bases at V and 3 bases at J, with 7 bases in the middle. This CDR3 is CASTGFYEQYV. The CDR3 DNA follows: TGTGCCAGCACGGGTTTCTACGAGCAGTACGTC.

The V call is TRBV2, the J call TRBJ2-1; maybe TRBD1 (6 bases). The germline CDR1 and CDR2 sequences are SNHLY and FYNNEI. The length of the CDR3 is 12 residues. V was cut by 4 bases and J by 8 bases, with 9 bases left in between. This CDR3 reads CASSVTGYEQFF. DNA for the CDR3: TGTGCCAGCAGTGTCACAGGGTATGAGCAGTTCTTC.

This clone was seen only once. V gene TRBV21-1 combines with J gene TRBJ1-2. TRBV21-1 is deemed a pseudogene. The CDR3 extends over 13 amino acids. CDR3 protein: CASSSTRGNGYTF. CDR3 DNA: TGTGCCAGCAGCAGTACACGGGGTAACGGCTACACCTTC.

The chain has TRBV3-1 (or the pseudogene TRBV3-2) and TRBJ1-5, with D possibly TRBD1 on 5 matching bases. Germline V gives CDR1 LGHDT, CDR2 YNNKEL (reference sequence). The V and J ends lost 0 bases and 6 bases respectively, with 12 bases between them. This CDR3 is built from 15 residues. CDR3 residues: CASSQDRGGSQPQHF. The CDR3, as DNA: TGTGCCAGCAGCCAAGATCGGGGCGGGAGTCAGCCCCAGCATTTT.

The chain uses TRBV3-1 (or the pseudogene TRBV3-2) and TRBJ1-5; 10 bases agree with TRBD1. Germline lookup yields CDR1 LGHDT and CDR2 YNNKEL (reference sequence). V was pared by 0 bases and J by 7 bases, with 3 bases of the junction left unmatched. The length of the CDR3 is 15 residues. The CDR3 sequence: CASSQDGTGVQPQHF. DNA of the CDR3: TGTGCCAGCAGCCAAGATGGGACAGGGGTCCAGCCCCAGCATTTT.

The J gene is TRBJ1-1, the V gene TRBV16; D unresolved. Germline V gene lookup returns CDR1 KGHSY and CDR2 FQNENV. With 4 bases removed from V and 5 bases from J, the gap between germline ends came to 14 bases. CDR3 length: 14 amino acids. The CDR3 reads CASSPGKLGTEAFF. The DNA for the CDR3 is TGTGCCAGCAGCCCCGGGAAGCTAGGGACTGAAGCTTTCTTT. The full variable domain, its missing parts supplied by reference TRBV16 and TRBJ1-1, is GEEVAQTPKHLVRGEGQKAKLYCAPIKGHSYVFWYQQVLKNEFKFLISFQNENVFDETGMPKERFSAKCLPNSPCSLEIQATKLEDSAVYFCASSPGKLGTEAFFGQGTRLTVV.

V and J are TRBV7-2 and TRBJ2-7, with D perhaps TRBD1 (5 bases). The germline V and J ends were trimmed by 5 bases and 1 base, with 9 bases remaining between them. Germline V gene sequence: CDR1 SGHTA, CDR2 FQGNSA. CDR3 length equals 13 residues. The DNA for the CDR3 is TGTGCCAGCAGCCCCGACAGTTCCTACGAGCAGTACTTC. Its protein product is CASSPDSSYEQYF.

The CDR3 loop is CASSFAPANTGELFF. CDR3 nucleotide sequence: TGTGCCAGTAGTTTCGCACCAGCGAACACCGGGGAGCTGTTTTTT. V usage is TRBV19 and J usage is TRBJ2-2, with D uncertain. The CDR3 runs 15 residues. V was pared by 5 bases and J by 0 bases, with 10 bases between. Per germline, CDR1 LNHDA and CDR2 SQIVND (reference sequence).

The chain joins TRBV7-8 to TRBJ2-5, with TRBD1 identical over 12 bases. V shed 3 bases, J shed 7 bases, and the junction held 6 bases outside the gene matches. This CDR3 has 15 amino acids. From germline, CDR1 is SGHVS and CDR2 FQNEAQ. CDR3 bases: TGTGCCAGCAGCTTGGGGGACAGGGGGCTGGCGACCCAGTACTTC. Translation: CASSLGDRGLATQYF.

This chain joins TRBV2 and TRBJ1-5; possible D gene TRBD1, 5 bases. V shed 6 bases and J shed 1 base, with 13 bases lying between them. The germline CDR1 and CDR2 sequences are SNHLY and FYNNEI. The length of the CDR3 is 15 residues. The chain's CDR3 is CASSLGPASNQPQHF. DNA of the CDR3: TGTGCCAGCAGCCTGGGGCCAGCAAGCAATCAGCCCCAGCATTTT. The whole variable domain, remainder taken from reference TRBV2 and TRBJ1-5, is EPEVTQTPSHQVTQMGQEVILRCVPISNHLYFYWYRQILGQKVEFLVSFYNNEISEKSEIFDDQFSVERPDGSNFTLKIRSTKLEDSAMYFCASSLGPASNQPQHFGDGTRLSIL.

The chain employs TRBV9 and TRBJ2-3, with TRBD1 as a possible D gene (6 bases). Germline CDR1 SGDLS, CDR2 YYNGEE. With 1 base removed from V and 0 bases from J, the gap between germline ends came to 12 bases. This CDR3 is built from 16 residues. CDR3 coding DNA: TGTGCCAGCAGCGTACGACAGGAAGACAGCACAGATACGCAGTATTTT. Its translation is CASSVRQEDSTDTQYF.

This chain links TRBV11-3 with TRBJ1-1; 9 bases match TRBD1. The CDR3 spans 15 residues. V was clipped by 4 bases and J by 4 bases; unmatched bases: 7. Germline V CDR1 and CDR2: SGHNT, YENEEA. CDR3 loop: CASSSYGQGITEAFF. The CDR3 bases are TGTGCCAGCAGCTCGTACGGACAGGGGATCACTGAAGCTTTCTTT.

This clone was seen just once. This chain joins TRBV21-1 and TRBJ2-7; the table's D call of TRBD2 was not tested on the DNA. TRBV21-1 counts as a pseudogene. The CDR3 length is 14 residues. In DNA form, the CDR3 reads TGTGCCAGCATAGGGACTAGCGGGACCTACGAGCAGTACGTC. Its translation: CASIGTSGTYEQYV.

This sequence joins TRBV12-3 or TRBV12-4 and TRBJ1-2; weak D call: TRBD1 (6 bases). The CDR3 consists of 12 residues. V lost 5 bases and J 5 bases, leaving 9 bases between the germline ends. Here the CDR3 reads CASSGGGYGYTF. CDR3 DNA sequence: TGTGCCAGCAGTGGGGGCGGGTATGGCTACACCTTC.

V is TRBV6-5 and J is TRBJ2-3; 11 nucleotides align to TRBD1. V was clipped by 7 bases and J by 1 base; unmatched bases: 1. The germline V gene has CDR1 MNHEY and CDR2 SVGAGI. The CDR3 sequence is 14 residues long. CDR3 in DNA: TGTGCCAGCATGGACAGGGGGCGCACAGATACGCAGTATTTT. This translates into CASMDRGRTDTQYF.

This clone has a handful of counts. This chain connects TRBV10-1 to TRBJ2-2; 9 bases map to TRBD1. The V and J ends lost 5 bases and 5 bases, in that order; junction bases with no gene match: 3. Germline V gives CDR1 WNHNN, CDR2 SYGVQD (reference sequence). CDR3 length: 14 amino acids. The CDR3 loop reads CASSTGGRTGELFF. DNA for the CDR3: TGCGCCAGCAGTACAGGGGGCAGGACCGGGGAGCTGTTTTTT.

The chain couples TRBV9 to TRBJ1-2, with D possibly being TRBD1 (6 bases). V lost 4 bases and J lost 6, with 10 bases in between. Germline V lookup: CDR1 SGDLS, CDR2 YYNGEE. There are 12 residues in the CDR3. The CDR3 DNA follows: TGTGCCAGCAGCCCCAACAGGGATGGCTACACCTTC. Its translation: CASSPNRDGYTF.

This clone was counted only a few times. This sequence joins TRBV10-1 and TRBJ1-1; 7 bases are a match to TRBD1. This CDR3 has 13 residues. Germline-derived CDR1 and CDR2 are WNHNN and SYGVQD (reference sequence). Trimming removed 3 bases from V and 3 bases from J; junction bases left unmatched: 1. CDR3 coding DNA: TGCGCCAGCAGTGATACAGGGGACACTGAAGCTTTCTTT. Protein sequence: CASSDTGDTEAFF.

V is TRBV2 and J is TRBJ1-5; D is perhaps TRBD1 (6 bases). In germline, CDR1 is SNHLY, CDR2 FYNNEI. V was trimmed by 6 bases and J by 8 bases, leaving 14 bases between them. The CDR3 has 13 residues. CDR3 bases: TGTGCCAGCAGCTACAGGGTCTGGGAGCCCCAGCATTTT. Translation gives CASSYRVWEPQHF.